Listed below are T cell receptor beta chains from one sample, sequenced in a study of CD8+ T cells in alopecia areata. The protocol was immunoSEQ multiplex PCR, while the TCRdb copy is restricted to in-frame clones and leaves out a portion. This sample has around 200,000 clones, with around 58% found just once. This specimen consisted of CD8+ T cells sorted from blood, obtained at week 24, from a patient treated with tofacitinib. All receptors come from a human donor with alopecia areata. The conserved cysteine and the conserved F or W are not part of the CDR3 here. Only some rows state a clone size, as once, few, many or a class for expanded clones.

v_call clone_size cdr3_aa
TRBV7-9 NA ASSKTYEQY
TRBV19 NA ASSIGGGHLFQETQY
TRBV15 NA ATNQAGQVSEAF
TRBV2 NA ASSEGAPETQY
TRBV19 NA ASSVTGYTEAF
TRBV4-1 few ASSQDGTSGVWDTQY
TRBV30 NA AWSAPDSRYTEAF
TRBV4-1 NA ASSQRTENNEKLF
TRBV30 NA ACPRLAGGREQY
TRBV29-1 NA SVEGQGSSYEQY
TRBV30 few AWTIDSSLGGYT
TRBV30 few AWSDSYGYT
TRBV13 NA ASSLPSTSGDEQF
TRBV11-2 NA ASSLGDGSYEQY
TRBV19 few ASRPRGVRAEAF